What follows are 28 T cell receptor beta chains derived from one specimen sequenced in a study of T cell repertoires in cytomegalovirus infection (dated by TCRdb to the late 2010s). Sequencing instrument: Illumina HiSeq 1500. The public reads were reanalyzed by TCRdb: fastp trimming at Q25, MiXCR alignment, in-frame beta chains only. Rows are combined by CDR3 protein, so each entry shows the most common genes and DNA. Here the sample has around 740,000 distinct CDR3 sequences; about 40% occur a single time. Around 3% of the sample goes to the ten largest clones. Source material: PBMCs. The source is a human donor in good health (CMV status not recorded). Some clones in this sample may be carry-over from other donors' samples.

The V call is TRBV28, the J call TRBJ2-3; no definite D call. Trimming removed 5 bases from V and 0 bases from J, with 9 bases in between. This CDR3 region has 14 residues. In germline, CDR1 is MDHEN, CDR2 SYDVKM. The chain's CDR3 is CASSTRKSTDTQYF. The CDR3, as DNA: TGTGCCAGCAGTACCCGGAAGAGCACAGATACGCAGTATTTT. Full variable domain (outside the CDR3, taken from reference TRBV28 and TRBJ2-3): DVKVTQSSRYLVKRTGEKVFLECVQDMDHENMFWYRQDPGLGLRLIYFSYDVKMKEKGDIPEGYSVSREKKERFSLILESASTNQTSMYLCASSTRKSTDTQYFGPGTRLTVL.

This clonotype was picked up a small number of times. The rearrangement uses TRBV15 and TRBJ1-6, with D maybe TRBD1 (6 bases). The germline V gene encodes CDR1 LNHNV and CDR2 YYDKDF (reference sequence). Trimming took off 6 bases at V and 3 bases at J, with 9 bases between the two ends. The CDR3 is 14 amino acids. CDR3 sequence: CATRPDSYNSPLHF. As DNA, the CDR3 is TGTGCCACCAGGCCGGACAGCTATAATTCACCCCTCCACTTT.

V gene TRBV28 combines with J gene TRBJ2-7; D might be TRBD1 or TRBD2, each matching 5 bases. The CDR3 is made up of 14 amino acids. The germline gives CDR1 MDHEN, CDR2 SYDVKM. Trimming took off 4 bases at V and 3 bases at J, with 13 bases between the two ends. The CDR3 nucleotides are TGTGCCAGCAGTTCGGGGCAGAACAACTACGAGCAGTACTTC. Amino acid sequence: CASSSGQNNYEQYF.

Worth noting for this clonotype: A read error may be the cause here, since a much bigger clone is one base away. V gene TRBV7-2 combines with J gene TRBJ2-1; 10 bases match TRBD2. After removal of 7 bases from V and 5 bases from J, the junction contained 8 bases not matched to a gene. The CDR3 sequence is 15 residues long. Germline assignment: CDR1 SGHTA and CDR2 FQGNSA. CDR3 in amino acids: CASISGAGGHNEQFF. The CDR3 DNA is TGTGCCAGCATATCGGGAGCGGGAGGGCACAATGAGCAGTTCTTC.

V is TRBV5-1 and J is TRBJ2-7; 12 bases fit TRBD1. Looked up from germline, CDR1 is SGHRS and CDR2 is YFSETQ. The length of the CDR3 is 16 residues. The V segment lost 3 bases and the J segment 6 bases; nucleotides outside the gene matches: 10. This chain's CDR3 is CASSSVGTGGGGEQYF. In nucleotides, the CDR3 is TGCGCCAGCAGCTCGGTCGGGACAGGGGGCGGCGGCGAGCAGTACTTC.

This clonotype turned up a few times. The V gene is TRBV28, the J gene TRBJ2-2, with 9 bases identical to TRBD2. The germline gives CDR1 MDHEN, CDR2 SYDVKM. J was trimmed by 4 bases and V by 3 bases; bases with no gene match: 9. The CDR3 consists of 17 residues. CDR3 DNA: TGTGCCAGCAGTTTGGGGAGGGCTAGCGGGACCACCGGGGAGCTGTTTTTT. Amino acids: CASSLGRASGTTGELFF.

This clonotype showed up many times. V is TRBV4-2 and J is TRBJ2-1; D gene ambiguous. This CDR3 contains 16 residues. The V end was cut by 0 bases, the J end by 1 base, with 10 bases between. The V gene's germline CDR1 is LGHNA and CDR2 YNFKEQ. The CDR3 is CASSQEARFSYNEQFF. The CDR3 DNA follows: TGTGCCAGCAGCCAAGAGGCTAGATTTTCCTACAATGAGCAGTTCTTC.

The chain couples TRBV28 to TRBJ2-3; 13 bases are shared with TRBD2. There are 18 residues in the CDR3. V trimming: 5 bases; J trimming: 4 bases; junction bases outside the gene matches: 12. Germline lookup yields CDR1 MDHEN and CDR2 SYDVKM. The CDR3 reads CASSGSGTSGTIADTQYF. The CDR3 DNA reads as TGTGCCAGCAGTGGGTCCGGGACTAGCGGGACTATCGCAGATACGCAGTATTTT.

In the case of this clonotype: Its ends do not fully match the called genes, so a read error is possible. The genes are TRBV7-7 and TRBJ2-7; possible D gene TRBD1, 5 bases. The germline V gene encodes CDR1 SSHAT and CDR2 FNYEAQ (reference sequence). The CDR3 consists of 13 residues. The chain's CDR3 is CASSPSNRGEQYF. The CDR3 DNA follows: TGTGCTAGCAGCCCGAGTAATAGGGGCGAGCAGTACTTC.

The chain is built from TRBV12-3 or TRBV12-4 and TRBJ1-5; D may be TRBD1 (6 bases). Trimming shortened V by 4 bases and J by 0 bases, and 19 bases separated the two germline ends. The CDR3 contains 18 residues. The CDR3 loop is CASSSITEGVRSNQPQHF. CDR3 bases: TGTGCCAGCAGTTCTATTACGGAGGGGGTGCGTAGCAATCAGCCCCAGCATTTT.

The J gene is TRBJ2-7, the V gene TRBV6-1, with TRBD2 as a possible D gene (6 bases). Looked up from germline, CDR1 is MNHNS and CDR2 is SASEGT. Trimming took off 1 base at V and 3 bases at J, with 13 bases between the two ends. The CDR3 totals 15 residues. The CDR3 loop reads CASSEGLSGGYEQYF. The CDR3 nucleotides are TGTGCCAGCAGTGAAGGCCTTTCCGGGGGCTACGAGCAGTACTTC.

This chain uses TRBV18 with TRBJ2-1; possibly TRBD1 for D (6 bases). Germline CDR1 KGHSH, CDR2 LQKENI. CDR3 length equals 17 residues. Trimming pared 4 bases from V and 9 bases from J, leaving 25 bases between. The DNA of the CDR3 is TGTGCCAGCTCACTTGGCCCAGGGGTCAGTTGGGACGGTGAGCAGTTCTTC. Translated: CASSLGPGVSWDGEQFF.

This chain joins TRBV28 and TRBJ1-3; possible D gene TRBD1, 5 bases. The CDR3 consists of 14 residues. The V gene's germline CDR1 is MDHEN and CDR2 SYDVKM. Trimming cost V 7 bases and J 4 bases, with 14 bases left between them. This CDR3 is CASNPSGSGNTIYF. The CDR3 DNA sequence: TGTGCCAGCAATCCGTCAGGGTCCGGAAACACCATATATTTT.

This clonotype appeared many times. The junction departs from the called germline gene at one end, perhaps through a read error. The V call is TRBV7-6, the J call TRBJ2-7, with 7 bases aligning to TRBD1. This CDR3 region has 13 residues. CDR1 and CDR2 from the germline V gene are SGHVS and FNYEAQ. The CDR3 DNA sequence: TGTGCTAGCAGCCCGGACAGGAGCTACGAGCAGTACTTC. This gives the protein CASSPDRSYEQYF.

The rearrangement uses TRBV2 and TRBJ2-7; TRBD1 matches at 7 bases. The CDR3 is made up of 13 amino acids. Germline assignment: CDR1 SNHLY and CDR2 FYNNEI. The trim removed 8 bases at V and 2 bases at J, leaving 6 bases unmatched. The CDR3 coding sequence is TGTGCCAGCGCCACAGGGGTCGCCTACGAGCAGTACTTC. The encoded protein is CASATGVAYEQYF.

The chain has TRBV2 and TRBJ1-6; 8 bases fit TRBD1. This CDR3 has 14 amino acids. Germline lookup yields CDR1 SNHLY and CDR2 FYNNEI. Losses at the gene ends were 5 bases for V and 10 bases for J; bases not matched to a gene: 7. The DNA for the CDR3 is TGTGCCAGCAGTACAGGGGGATCAAGATCACCCCTCCACTTT. It translates to CASSTGGSRSPLHF. The entire variable domain, with the rest obtained from reference TRBV2 and TRBJ1-6, is as follows: EPEVTQTPSHQVTQMGQEVILRCVPISNHLYFYWYRQILGQKVEFLVSFYNNEISEKSEIFDDQFSVERPDGSNFTLKIRSTKLEDSAMYFCASSTGGSRSPLHFGNGTRLTVT.

In its sample, this clonotype was seen many times. V usage is TRBV5-5 and J usage is TRBJ2-7; no clear D gene. Looked up from germline, CDR1 is SGHKS and CDR2 is YYEKEE (reference sequence). This CDR3 comprises 12 residues. The ends were cut back, 1 base at V and 7 bases at J, with 9 bases in the middle. CDR3: CASSLFGGEQYF. DNA for the CDR3: TGTGCCAGCAGCTTGTTTGGTGGAGAGCAGTACTTC.

Turning to this clonotype: A single base separates this from a much larger clone, so it may be a read error. This CDR3 is missing its conserved last phenylalanine or tryptophan, likely due to a read error. V is TRBV7-6 and J is TRBJ2-1; 8 bases align to TRBD2. V shed 1 base and J 5 bases; nucleotides not matched to a gene: 7. The length of the CDR3 is 16 residues. CDR1 and CDR2 (germline): SGHVS, FNYEAQ. This CDR3 is CASSLDTSGPNNEQFL. DNA of the CDR3: TGTGCCAGCAGCTTAGACACTAGCGGACCTAACAATGAGCAGTTCTTA.

The chain recombines TRBV28 with TRBJ1-2; 9 bases fit TRBD1. CDR1 MDHEN and CDR2 SYDVKM come from the germline V gene. Trimming removed 10 bases from V and 6 bases from J; junction bases left unmatched: 12. The length of the CDR3 is 14 residues. The CDR3 coding sequence is TGTGCCACCAACCCCCCTGGGACAGGGAATGGCTACACCTTC. Translation: CATNPPGTGNGYTF.

With respect to this clonotype: With a much larger clone just one base away, this may be a read error. V is TRBV7-2 and J is TRBJ2-3; TRBD2 might be the D (6 bases). The CDR3 spans 16 residues. Germline V gives CDR1 SGHTA, CDR2 FQGNSA. V dropped 0 bases and J dropped 3 bases, with 13 bases sitting between them. The CDR3 DNA reads as TGTGCCAGCAGCTTAGCACCGGGAGTGTTGACAGATACGCAGTATTTT. Protein sequence: CASSLAPGVLTDTQYF.

This clonotype was observed a few times. J is TRBJ1-1 and V is TRBV6-5; D perhaps matches TRBD1 (6 bases). V gave up 0 bases and J gave up 7 bases, with 9 bases separating them. The CDR3 loop spans 13 amino acids. CDR1 is MNHEY, CDR2 SVGAGI, per germline. The CDR3 protein is CASSYSGDIEAFF. DNA of the CDR3: TGTGCCAGCAGTTACTCTGGGGACATTGAAGCTTTCTTT.

The V call is TRBV29-1, the J call TRBJ1-2; 11 bases fit TRBD1. The CDR3 length is 13 residues. V shed 7 bases and J 8 bases; nucleotides not matched to a gene: 9. The V gene's germline CDR1 is SQVTM and CDR2 ANQGSEA. The CDR3 sequence: CSAGGQGARGYTF. CDR3 nucleotides: TGCAGCGCGGGAGGACAGGGGGCTCGGGGCTACACCTTC.

This clonotype was recorded at least ten times. CDR3 coding DNA: TGTGCCAGCAGCTTAGTGCGGGGTACTGGGGCCAACGTCCTGACTTTC. It specifies CASSLVRGTGANVLTF. This chain links TRBV7-2 with TRBJ2-6, with D possibly being TRBD2 (6 bases). Between the trimmed V and J ends, which lost 1 base and 2 bases, there was a span of 9 bases. The CDR3 runs 16 residues. CDR1 and CDR2 from the germline V gene are SGHTA and FQGNSA.

This chain connects TRBV19 to TRBJ1-2; tentative D call: TRBD1 (6 bases). Germline CDR1 reads LNHDA; CDR2 reads SQIVND (reference sequence). The CDR3 spans 15 residues. The V and J ends lost 6 bases and 2 bases respectively, with 16 bases between them. CDR3 sequence (DNA): TGTGCCAGTAGCAAGTATACAGGGATGAACTATGGCTACACCTTC. This gives the protein CASSKYTGMNYGYTF. Based on the CDR3 plus reference TRBV19 and TRBJ1-2, the full variable domain is DGGITQSPKYLFRKEGQNVTLSCEQNLNHDAMYWYRQDPGQGLRLIYYSQIVNDFQKGDIAEGYSVSREKKESFPLTVTSAQKNPTAFYLCASSKYTGMNYGYTFGSGTRLTVV.

Details on this clonotype: This may arise from a read error, as a much more abundant clone is one base away. The gene calls are TRBV7-2 and TRBJ1-2; the match to TRBD1 covers 8 bases. The CDR3 totals 15 residues. CDR1 and CDR2 (germline): SGHTA, FQGNSA. The CDR3 DNA is TGTGACAGCAGCCGCAGTGACAGGGGAGACTATGGCTACACCTTC. It specifies CDSSRSDRGDYGYTF.

This clonotype appeared a few times. V is TRBV4-1 and J is TRBJ2-1; 7 bases fit TRBD2. This CDR3 has 16 amino acids. Looked up from germline, CDR1 is MGHRA and CDR2 is YSYEKL. V dropped 0 bases and J dropped 3; count of bases not matched to a gene: 5. The CDR3 sequence: CASSQDSGGIYNEQFF. For the CDR3, the DNA is TGCGCCAGCAGCCAAGATTCGGGGGGTATCTACAATGAGCAGTTCTTC.

This clonotype was seen more than once but under ten times. The chain recombines TRBV11-2 with TRBJ1-6, with D hard to call. V shed 6 bases and J shed 6 bases, with 15 bases lying between them. The CDR3 contains 15 residues. Per germline, CDR1 SGHAT and CDR2 FQNNGV. The CDR3 reads CASSFDPGGNSPLHF. The CDR3 DNA reads TGTGCCAGCAGTTTTGACCCGGGAGGTAATTCACCCCTCCACTTT.

Concerning this clonotype itself: A read error may account for a junction end that differs from germline. V is TRBV12-3 or TRBV12-4 and J is TRBJ2-2; D not certain. CDR3 length equals 11 residues. The DNA for the CDR3 is TGTGCCAGCAGTCCAACCGTGGAGCTGTTTTTT. Amino acids: CASSPTVELFF.